The next 8 T cell receptor beta chains were all read from a single sample in a study of cytomegalovirus exposure and HLA in healthy donors listed by TCRdb under 2017. Receptor amplification or capture employed the immunoSEQ multiplex PCR assay. For the multiplex PCR, a mixture combining 60 forward primers for TCR Vbeta segments and 13 reverse primers for TCR Jbeta segments was used. TCRdb took this table from immuneACCESS and kept in-frame rearrangements with V and J called. Such tables lack part of the clones; where checked against another copy, unresolved V genes explain under half of the gap, and the rest is unexplained. The sample contains 90,000 to 110,000 clones, around 80% of them found a single time. The ten largest clones capture roughly 1.9% of the sample. The sequencing input was PBMCs. These receptors all stem from a man aged 30 to 45 in good health and CMV-seronegative.

The chain is built from TRBV29-1 and TRBJ1-2; TRBD1 matches 9 bases. Trimming took 6 bases from V and 7 from J; bases not matched to a gene: 6. This CDR3 comprises 12 residues. The germline CDR1 and CDR2 sequences are SQVTM and ANQGSEA. In DNA, the CDR3 is TGCAGCGTCGTACAGGGGGCGGGTGGCTACACCTTC. This sequence encodes CSVVQGAGGYTF.

The rearrangement joins TRBV12-5 to TRBJ2-2; 8 bases map to TRBD2. The CDR3 length is 16 residues. V lost 5 bases and J lost 1; bases outside the gene matches: 6. CDR1 is LGHNT and CDR2 is FRNRAP in the germline V gene. CDR3 DNA sequence: TGTGCTAGTGGTAAAGGGACTAGGGGGAACACCGGGGAGCTGTTTTTT. This codes for CASGKGTRGNTGELFF.

This chain uses TRBV2 with TRBJ1-6; 9 bases are a match to TRBD1. Germline V gene data show CDR1 as SNHLY and CDR2 as FYNNEI. The CDR3 contains 16 residues. After removal of 5 bases from V and 10 bases from J, the junction contained 12 bases not matched to a gene. The CDR3 bases are TGTGCCAGCAGTTATACACAGGGGGCCGAGGGATCACCCCTCCACTTT. Residues: CASSYTQGAEGSPLHF.

The rearrangement uses TRBV29-1 and TRBJ2-7; perhaps TRBD1 as D (5 bases). Germline CDR1 reads SQVTM; CDR2 reads ANQGSEA. V lost 4 bases and J lost 0, with 10 bases in between. This CDR3 is built from 13 residues. CDR3 amino acids: CSVGMTVSYEQYF. The CDR3 bases are TGCAGCGTTGGAATGACAGTCTCCTACGAGCAGTACTTC.

V and J are TRBV5-1 and TRBJ2-2, with 10 bases lining up with TRBD2. The trim removed 0 bases at V and 3 bases at J, leaving 2 bases unmatched. Germline-derived CDR1 and CDR2 are SGHRS and YFSETQ. This CDR3 comprises 16 residues. DNA for the CDR3: TGCGCCAGCAGCTTGGGGCTAGCGGGAGACACCGGGGAGCTGTTTTTT. This encodes CASSLGLAGDTGELFF. The variable domain in full, with the rest retrieved from reference TRBV5-1 and TRBJ2-2, is KAGVTQTPRYLIKTRGQQVTLSCSPISGHRSVSWYQQTPGQGLQFLFEYFSETQRNKGNFPGRFSGRQFSNSRSEMNVSTLELGDSALYLCASSLGLAGDTGELFFGEGSRLTVL.

The V and J genes are TRBV11-2 and TRBJ2-1, with TRBD2 matching over 7 bases. Germline CDR1 is SGHAT and CDR2 is FQNNGV. CDR3 length: 13 amino acids. The V segment lost 4 bases and the J segment 15 bases; nucleotides outside the gene matches: 12. The CDR3 is CASSSLEGGSPFF. The CDR3 bases are TGTGCCAGCAGCTCCCTCGAAGGCGGGAGTCCGTTCTTC.

This clone was seen a handful of times. The rearrangement joins TRBV5-1 to TRBJ2-3, with 8 bases that match TRBD1. V lost 2 bases to trimming and J lost 2 bases; unmatched junction nucleotides: 7. The CDR3 contains 16 residues. From germline, CDR1 is SGHRS and CDR2 YFSETQ. CDR3 protein: CASSLWQGAITDTQYF. Written as DNA, the CDR3 is TGCGCCAGCAGCTTATGGCAGGGGGCAATCACAGATACGCAGTATTTT.

The chain carries TRBV7-7 and TRBJ2-7, with D possibly TRBD1 on 5 matching bases. Germline CDR1 and CDR2: SSHAT and FNYEAQ (reference sequence). V was cut by 3 bases and J by 4 bases, with 16 bases left in between. The CDR3 is 15 amino acids. CDR3 in DNA: TGTGCCAGCAGCTTCGCCGGCGCAGGGATGTACGAGCAGTACTTC. Amino acids: CASSFAGAGMYEQYF.